The 20 T cell receptor beta chains given below trace back to one sample, sequenced in a study of T cells in Graves' hyperthyroidism and ophthalmopathy. TCR beta CDR3 regions were amplified from RNA. The TCR CDR3 first-round RT-PCR relied on the HTBI primer set. TCRdb ran MiXCR on the multiplex PCR reads and lists one entry per CDR3 protein. The sample lists hundreds of thousands of distinct CDR3 sequences; about a fifth were seen once. Sequencing was done on a sample of blood. These receptors were collected from a woman between 18 and 30 years old with Graves' hyperthyroidism.

The CDR3, as DNA: TGTGCCAGCAGTTACATCGGGGGAGGACGGAACACTGAAGCTTTCTTT. It specifies CASSYIGGGRNTEAFF. The rearrangement uses TRBV6-5 and TRBJ1-1, with D perhaps matching TRBD1 (5 bases). Trimming took off 2 bases at V and 1 base at J, with 14 bases between the two ends. This CDR3 contains 16 residues. Looked up from germline, CDR1 is MNHEY and CDR2 is SVGAGI.

Many counts were recorded for this clonotype. The chain couples TRBV29-1 to TRBJ2-7; D gene unclear. The CDR3 covers 11 residues. V was shortened by 6 bases and J by 4 bases, with 10 bases between the two germline ends. CDR1 SQVTM and CDR2 ANQGSEA come from the germline V gene. Here the CDR3 reads CSVVGGYEQYF. The CDR3 nucleotides are TGCAGCGTAGTAGGCGGATACGAGCAGTACTTC.

This clonotype was counted at least ten times. CDR3 coding DNA: TGTGCCAGCAGCAACGGAGGGGCTCTCAATCAGCCCCAGCATTTT. Its protein is CASSNGGALNQPQHF. The chain combines TRBV6-1 with TRBJ1-5; D is perhaps TRBD1 (5 bases). Germline loops: CDR1 MNHNS, CDR2 SASEGT. With 6 bases removed from V and 3 bases from J, the gap between germline ends came to 15 bases. The CDR3 is 15 residues long.

This clonotype came up many times. CDR3 region: CASSFGQGVGTEAFF. The CDR3 nucleotides read TGTGCCAGCAGCTTTGGGCAGGGGGTAGGAACTGAAGCTTTCTTT. The V and J genes are TRBV13 and TRBJ1-1, with 7 bases identical to TRBD1. The length of the CDR3 is 15 residues. In germline, CDR1 is PRHDT, CDR2 FYEKMQ (reference sequence). V lost 3 bases to trimming and J lost 5 bases; unmatched junction nucleotides: 9.

This clonotype was seen many times. The chain joins TRBV7-3 to TRBJ1-1, with 8 bases fitting TRBD1. Germline values: CDR1 SGHTA, CDR2 FQGTGA. This CDR3 is built from 16 residues. The ends lost 5 bases at V and 5 bases at J; junction bases unmatched: 13. This chain's CDR3 is CASSPGGRQGWTEAFF. Written as DNA, the CDR3 is TGTGCCAGCAGCCCAGGGGGCCGACAGGGCTGGACTGAAGCTTTCTTT.

This clonotype has ten or more counts. The V and J genes are TRBV5-6 and TRBJ1-1; no clear D. CDR3 length: 15 residues. Trimming shortened V by 2 bases and J by 1 base, and 12 bases separated the two germline ends. Germline V gives CDR1 SGHDT, CDR2 YYEEEE. The CDR3 nucleotides are TGTGCCAGCAGCTTTCCTTTCGGAAGGAACACTGAAGCTTTCTTT. Amino acids: CASSFPFGRNTEAFF. Drawing the rest from reference TRBV5-6 and TRBJ1-1, the complete variable domain is DAGVTQSPTHLIKTRGQQVTLRCSPKSGHDTVSWYQQALGQGPQFIFQYYEEEERQRGNFPDRFSGHQFPNYSSELNVNALLLGDSALYLCASSFPFGRNTEAFFGQGTRLTVV.

This clonotype was seen ten or more times. This sequence joins TRBV20-1 and TRBJ1-1; 7 nucleotides line up with TRBD1. The germline V gene has CDR1 DFQATT and CDR2 SNEGSKA (reference sequence). CDR3 size: 15 residues. V shed 8 bases and J 4 bases; nucleotides not matched to a gene: 16. The chain's CDR3 is CSSPPLTGKGTEAFF. The CDR3 DNA follows: TGCAGTTCTCCACCCCTGACAGGGAAGGGCACTGAAGCTTTCTTT.

The V gene is TRBV30, the J gene TRBJ2-7; no reliable D call. The CDR3 loop spans 10 amino acids. V lost 8 bases, J lost 9 bases, and 14 bases lay in between. Germline assignment: CDR1 GTSNPN and CDR2 SVGIG (reference sequence). CDR3 sequence reads: CALGRAGQYF. CDR3 DNA sequence: TGTGCCCTAGGACGGGCCGGGCAGTACTTC.

With respect to this clonotype: A much larger clone lies a single base off, so this may be a read error. This chain links TRBV11-2 with TRBJ2-5; no firm D call. Germline V gene data show CDR1 as SGHAT and CDR2 as FQNNGV. This CDR3 is built from 13 residues. CDR3 amino acids: CASWATGQETKYF. In DNA, the CDR3 is TGTGCCAGCTGGGCTACGGGTCAAGAGACCAAGTACTTC.

This clonotype was seen ten or more times. The chain combines TRBV20-1 with TRBJ1-2; possible D gene TRBD1, 6 bases. CDR1 is DFQATT and CDR2 is SNEGSKA in the germline V gene (reference sequence). The CDR3 length is 13 residues. Trimming took 6 bases from V and 3 from J, leaving 14 bases between them. CDR3 coding DNA: TGCAGTGCCCCGGACAGCGAAGACTATGGCTACACCTTC. Encoded protein: CSAPDSEDYGYTF.

The J gene is TRBJ2-2, the V gene TRBV2; no reliable D call. Germline V lookup: CDR1 SNHLY, CDR2 FYNNEI. This CDR3 has 13 residues. The V end lost 3 bases, the J end lost 6 bases, and 8 bases lay between the germline ends. As DNA, the CDR3 is TGTGCCAGCAGTGATAACCCGGCCGGGGAGCTGTTTTTT. It specifies CASSDNPAGELFF.

This clonotype appeared many times. The rearrangement uses TRBV7-9 and TRBJ2-7, with D perhaps matching TRBD2 (6 bases). The germline CDR1 and CDR2 sequences are SEHNR and FQNEAQ (reference sequence). The V end lost 4 bases, the J end lost 3 bases, and 16 bases lay between the germline ends. The CDR3 has 15 residues. In nucleotides, the CDR3 is TGTGCCAGCAGCTCTCGGGGGAGAAGTAACTACGAGCAGTACTTC. Its protein product is CASSSRGRSNYEQYF.

The V gene is TRBV6-1, the J gene TRBJ2-7, with D unclear. In germline, CDR1 is MNHNS, CDR2 SASEGT. V was clipped by 4 bases and J by 0 bases, with 13 bases between them. The CDR3 runs to 15 residues. CDR3 sequence reads: CASSGRAAISYEQYF. CDR3 coding DNA: TGTGCCAGCAGTGGAAGGGCTGCTATCTCCTACGAGCAGTACTTC.

This clonotype was seen at least ten times. The chain carries TRBV29-1 and TRBJ1-2; tentative D call: TRBD1 (5 bases). This CDR3 region has 17 residues. Per the germline V gene, CDR1 is SQVTM and CDR2 is ANQGSEA. The ends were cut back, 0 bases at V and 4 bases at J, with 21 bases in the middle. CDR3 DNA sequence: TGCAGCGTTGAAGACAGCGGTAGTCCAGGGACGAGCTATGGCTACACCTTC. It yields the protein CSVEDSGSPGTSYGYTF.

This clonotype was seen repeatedly, ten times or more. The chain links TRBV29-1 to TRBJ1-2; perhaps TRBD1 as D (6 bases). Germline CDR1 is SQVTM and CDR2 is ANQGSEA. The CDR3 loop spans 13 amino acids. Trimming took off 6 bases at V and 6 bases at J, with 17 bases between the two ends. In nucleotides, the CDR3 is TGCAGCGTAACCGGCCAGGGGAAAGATGGCTACACCTTC. Translating gives CSVTGQGKDGYTF. Full variable domain (rest looked up from reference TRBV29-1 and TRBJ1-2): SAVISQKPSRDICQRGTSLTIQCQVDSQVTMMFWYRQQPGQSLTLIATANQGSEATYESGFVIDKFPISRPNLTFSTLTVSNMSPEDSSIYLCSVTGQGKDGYTFGSGTRLTVV.

J is TRBJ1-1 and V is TRBV11-2; D is ambiguous. CDR3 length: 15 residues. V was cut by 2 bases and J by 1 base, with 11 bases left in between. CDR1 SGHAT and CDR2 FQNNGV come from the germline V gene. CDR3 in amino acids: CASSLMAAANTEAFF. The CDR3 nucleotides read TGTGCCAGCAGCTTAATGGCGGCTGCGAACACTGAAGCTTTCTTT.

Concerning this clonotype: One base away lies a much larger clone, so this may be a sequencing read error. The gene calls are TRBV2 and TRBJ2-5; D may match TRBD1 or TRBD2 (6 bases each). The V gene's germline CDR1 is SNHLY and CDR2 FYNNEI. The CDR3 is made up of 14 amino acids. Written as DNA, the CDR3 is TGTGCCGGCAGTGAGGGGGGTGGCCAAGAGACCCAGTACTTC. It is translated as CAGSEGGGQETQYF.

This clonotype was detected ten times or more. The V and J genes are TRBV5-1 and TRBJ1-2, with 9 bases identical to TRBD1. CDR3 length equals 14 residues. V was pared by 0 bases and J by 10 bases, with 7 bases of the junction left unmatched. Germline loops: CDR1 SGHRS, CDR2 YFSETQ. For the CDR3, the DNA is TGCGCCAGCAGCTTGGCGGGACAGGGATCGAACTACACCTTC. Translated, it gives CASSLAGQGSNYTF.

This chain joins TRBV19 and TRBJ2-2; D is perhaps TRBD2 (5 bases). Between the trimmed V and J ends, which lost 3 bases and 4 bases, there was a span of 9 bases. Per the germline V gene, CDR1 is LNHDA and CDR2 is SQIVND (reference sequence). This CDR3 contains 14 residues. The CDR3 region is CASSIPGSTGELFF. In DNA form, the CDR3 reads TGTGCCAGTAGTATCCCTGGGAGCACCGGGGAGCTGTTTTTT.

This clonotype came up many times. The CDR3 DNA sequence: TGTGCCAGCAGTTTCTTGACAGGGGGCGGGGATACGCAGTATTTT. It is translated as CASSFLTGGGDTQYF. The chain combines TRBV12-3 or TRBV12-4 with TRBJ2-3; 10 bases fit TRBD1. V lost 3 bases and J lost 6; bases outside the gene matches: 6. This CDR3 is built from 15 residues.